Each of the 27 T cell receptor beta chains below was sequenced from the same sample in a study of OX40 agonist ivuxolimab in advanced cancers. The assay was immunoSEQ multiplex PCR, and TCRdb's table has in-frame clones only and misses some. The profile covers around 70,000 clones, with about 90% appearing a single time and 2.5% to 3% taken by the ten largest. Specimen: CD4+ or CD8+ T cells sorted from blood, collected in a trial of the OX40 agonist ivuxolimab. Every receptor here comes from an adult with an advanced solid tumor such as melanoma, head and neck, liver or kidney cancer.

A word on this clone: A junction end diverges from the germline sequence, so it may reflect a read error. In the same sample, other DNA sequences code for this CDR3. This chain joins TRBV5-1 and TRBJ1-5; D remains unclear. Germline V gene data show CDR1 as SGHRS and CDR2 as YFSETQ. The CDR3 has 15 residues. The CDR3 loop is CASRPGMSPVQPQHF. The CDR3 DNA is TGCGCTAGCAGACCAGGAATGTCCCCTGTTCAGCCCCAGCATTTT.

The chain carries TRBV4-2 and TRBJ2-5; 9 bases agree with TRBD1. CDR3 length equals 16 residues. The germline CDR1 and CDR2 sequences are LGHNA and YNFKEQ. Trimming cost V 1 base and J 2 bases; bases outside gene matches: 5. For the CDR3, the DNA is TGTGCCAGCAGCCAAGGGGACAGGGTGGATCAAGAGACCCAGTACTTC. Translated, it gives CASSQGDRVDQETQYF.

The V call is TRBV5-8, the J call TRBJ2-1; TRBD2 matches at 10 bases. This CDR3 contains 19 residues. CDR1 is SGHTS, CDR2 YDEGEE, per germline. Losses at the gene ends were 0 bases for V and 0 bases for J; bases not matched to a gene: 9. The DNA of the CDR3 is TGTGCCAGCAGCTTGGGGGTAGCGGGGGGCCTAGACTCCTACAATGAGCAGTTCTTC. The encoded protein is CASSLGVAGGLDSYNEQFF.

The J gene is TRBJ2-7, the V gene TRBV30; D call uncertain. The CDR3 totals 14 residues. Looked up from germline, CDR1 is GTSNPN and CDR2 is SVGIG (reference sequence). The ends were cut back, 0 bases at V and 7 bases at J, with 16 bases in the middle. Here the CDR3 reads CAWSVVPVTLEQYF. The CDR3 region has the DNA TGTGCCTGGAGTGTAGTCCCCGTTACGTTAGAGCAGTACTTC.

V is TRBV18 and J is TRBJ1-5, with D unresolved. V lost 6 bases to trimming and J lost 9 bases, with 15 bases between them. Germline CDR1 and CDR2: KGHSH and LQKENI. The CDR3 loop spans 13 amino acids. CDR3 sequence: CASSLSGPRPQHF. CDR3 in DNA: TGTGCCAGCTCCCTTTCTGGCCCCCGGCCCCAGCATTTT.

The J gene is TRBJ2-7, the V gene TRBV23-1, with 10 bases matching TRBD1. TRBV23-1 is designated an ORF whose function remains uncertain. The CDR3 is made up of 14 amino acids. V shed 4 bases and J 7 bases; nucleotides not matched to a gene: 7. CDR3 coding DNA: TGCGCCAGCAGTCCTCTAGACAGGGGGCATGAGCAGTACTTC. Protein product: CASSPLDRGHEQYF.

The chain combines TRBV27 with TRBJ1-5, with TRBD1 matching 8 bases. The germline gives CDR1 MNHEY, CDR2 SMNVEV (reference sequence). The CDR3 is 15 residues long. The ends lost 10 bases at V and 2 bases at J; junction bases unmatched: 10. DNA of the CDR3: TGTGCCACCTCCACAGGGGGGGTTGGCAATCAGCCCCAGCATTTT. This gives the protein CATSTGGVGNQPQHF.

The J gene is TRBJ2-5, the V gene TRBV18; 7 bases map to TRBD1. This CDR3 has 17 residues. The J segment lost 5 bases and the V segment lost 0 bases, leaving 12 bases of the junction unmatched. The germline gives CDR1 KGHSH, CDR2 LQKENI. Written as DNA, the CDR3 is TGTGCCAGCTCACCACCGGGTTTAGGGGGCAAGACGGAGACCCAGTACTTC. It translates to CASSPPGLGGKTETQYF.

The DNA for the CDR3 is TGTGCCAGCAGGGGAGAGAGGAGGAACAATGAGCAGTTCTTC. Its protein product is CASRGERRNNEQFF. V and J are TRBV27 and TRBJ2-1; a possible D gene is TRBD2 (5 bases). V was shortened by 6 bases and J by 5 bases, with 14 bases between the two germline ends. The CDR3 has 14 amino acids. Germline V gene sequence: CDR1 MNHEY, CDR2 SMNVEV (reference sequence).

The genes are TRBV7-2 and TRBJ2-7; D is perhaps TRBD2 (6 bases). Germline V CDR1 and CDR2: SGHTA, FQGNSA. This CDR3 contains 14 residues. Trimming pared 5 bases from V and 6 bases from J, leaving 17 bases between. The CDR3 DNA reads TGTGCCAGCAGCAAAACTAGCTCCCTGGCCGAGCAGTACTTC. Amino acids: CASSKTSSLAEQYF.

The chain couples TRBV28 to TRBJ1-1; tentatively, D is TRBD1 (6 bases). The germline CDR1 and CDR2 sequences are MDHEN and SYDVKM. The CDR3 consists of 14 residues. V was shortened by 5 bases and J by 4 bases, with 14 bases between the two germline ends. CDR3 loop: CASSGGGAGTEAFF. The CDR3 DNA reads TGTGCCAGCAGTGGTGGGGGGGCGGGCACTGAAGCTTTCTTT.

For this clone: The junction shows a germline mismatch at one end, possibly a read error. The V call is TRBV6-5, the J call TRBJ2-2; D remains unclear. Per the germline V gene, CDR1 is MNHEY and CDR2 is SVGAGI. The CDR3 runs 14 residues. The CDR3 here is CASRYGTYTGELFF. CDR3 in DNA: TGTGCCAGCCGTTACGGAACCTACACCGGGGAGCTGTTTTTT.

CDR3 nucleotide sequence: TGTGCCAGCAGCCCGACAGGGGCTGGTAACTATGGCTACACCTTC. Its protein product is CASSPTGAGNYGYTF. The J gene is TRBJ1-2, the V gene TRBV7-3; 8 nucleotides agree with TRBD1. J gave up 1 base and V 5 bases, and 6 bases lay outside the gene matches. Germline V gene sequence: CDR1 SGHTA, CDR2 FQGTGA. This CDR3 is 15 amino acids long.

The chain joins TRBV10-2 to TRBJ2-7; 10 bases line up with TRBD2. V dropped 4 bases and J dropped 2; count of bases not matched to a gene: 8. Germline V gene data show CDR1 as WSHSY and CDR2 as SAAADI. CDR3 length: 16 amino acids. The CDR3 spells CASSAPGLASAYEQYF. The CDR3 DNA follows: TGCGCCAGCAGTGCCCCGGGACTAGCGTCTGCCTACGAGCAGTACTTC.

The CDR3: CASSYSGSYEKLFF. In DNA form, the CDR3 reads TGTGCCAGCAGTTACTCGGGATCTTATGAAAAACTGTTTTTT. The chain employs TRBV6-6 and TRBJ1-4; no firm D call. This CDR3 is 14 amino acids long. Trimming cost V 0 bases and J 6 bases, with 8 bases left between them. In germline, CDR1 is MNHNY, CDR2 SVGAGI (reference sequence).

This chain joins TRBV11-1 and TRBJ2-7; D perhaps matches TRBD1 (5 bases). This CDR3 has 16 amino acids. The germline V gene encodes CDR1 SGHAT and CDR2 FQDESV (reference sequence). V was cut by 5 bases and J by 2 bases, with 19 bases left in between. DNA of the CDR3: TGTGCCAGCAGCCCGAGACAGACCGTCAGCCCCTACGAGCAGTACTTC. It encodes CASSPRQTVSPYEQYF.

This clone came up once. CDR3 residues: CASSLAGGNNQPQHF. CDR3 bases: TGCGCCAGCAGCTTGGCGGGGGGCAACAATCAGCCCCAGCATTTT. The V gene is TRBV5-1, the J gene TRBJ1-5, with D perhaps TRBD1 (6 bases). Between the trimmed V and J ends, which lost 0 bases and 3 bases, there was a span of 10 bases. The germline gives CDR1 SGHRS, CDR2 YFSETQ. This CDR3 comprises 15 residues.

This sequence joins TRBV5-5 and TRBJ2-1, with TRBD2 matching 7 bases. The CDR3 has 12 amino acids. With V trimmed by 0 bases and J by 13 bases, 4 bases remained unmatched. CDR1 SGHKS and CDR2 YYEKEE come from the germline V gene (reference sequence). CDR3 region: CASSLASGDQFF. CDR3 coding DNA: TGTGCCAGCAGCTTGGCGAGCGGGGATCAGTTCTTC.

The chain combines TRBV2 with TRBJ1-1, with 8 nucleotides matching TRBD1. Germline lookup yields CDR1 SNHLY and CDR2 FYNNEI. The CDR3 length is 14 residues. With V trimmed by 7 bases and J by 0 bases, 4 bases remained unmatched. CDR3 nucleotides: TGTGCCAGCAACCCGGACAGGGTGAACACTGAAGCTTTCTTT. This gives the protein CASNPDRVNTEAFF.

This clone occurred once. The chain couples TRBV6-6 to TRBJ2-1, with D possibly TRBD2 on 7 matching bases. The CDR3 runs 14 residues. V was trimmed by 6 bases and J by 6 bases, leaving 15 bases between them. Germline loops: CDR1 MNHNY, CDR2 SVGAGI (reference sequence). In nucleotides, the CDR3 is TGTGCCAGCAGGGCTCGGGGGGCCCGCAATGAGCAGTTCTTC. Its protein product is CASRARGARNEQFF.

The chain's CDR3 is CASSATYSNQPQHF. CDR3 DNA sequence: TGTGCCAGTAGTGCGACCTATAGCAATCAGCCCCAGCATTTT. The chain combines TRBV19 with TRBJ1-5; D is uncertain. CDR3 length: 14 amino acids. With 5 bases removed from V and 0 bases from J, the gap between germline ends came to 8 bases. Germline lookup yields CDR1 LNHDA and CDR2 SQIVND (reference sequence).

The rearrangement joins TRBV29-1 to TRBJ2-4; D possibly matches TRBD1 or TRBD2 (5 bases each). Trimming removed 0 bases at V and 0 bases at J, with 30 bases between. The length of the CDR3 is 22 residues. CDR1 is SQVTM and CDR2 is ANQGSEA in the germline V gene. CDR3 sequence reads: CSVEEWERGAPAVGLAKNIQYF. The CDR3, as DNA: TGCAGCGTTGAAGAGTGGGAAAGAGGGGCCCCTGCGGTTGGCCTAGCCAAAAACATTCAGTACTTC.

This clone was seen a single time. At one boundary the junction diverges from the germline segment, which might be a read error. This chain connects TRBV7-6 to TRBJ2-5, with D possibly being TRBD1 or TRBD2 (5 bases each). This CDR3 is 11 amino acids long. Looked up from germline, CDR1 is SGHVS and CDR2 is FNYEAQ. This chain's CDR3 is CASSNPGPFHF. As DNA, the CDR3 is TGTGCCAGCAGCAACCCGGGACCGTTCCACTTC.

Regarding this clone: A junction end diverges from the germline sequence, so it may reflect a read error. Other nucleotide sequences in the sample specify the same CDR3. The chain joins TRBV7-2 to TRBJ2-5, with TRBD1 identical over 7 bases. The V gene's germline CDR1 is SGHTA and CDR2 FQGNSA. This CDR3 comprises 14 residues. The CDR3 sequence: CASSLTTGQETQYF. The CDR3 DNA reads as TGTGCCAGTAGCTTAACGACAGGGCAAGAGACCCAGTACTTC.

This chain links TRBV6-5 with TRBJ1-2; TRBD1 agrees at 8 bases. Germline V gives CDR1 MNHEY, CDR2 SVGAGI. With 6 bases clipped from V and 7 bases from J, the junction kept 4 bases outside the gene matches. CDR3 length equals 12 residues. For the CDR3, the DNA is TGTGCCAGCAGCCCGGACAGGGTTGGCTACACCTTC. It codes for CASSPDRVGYTF.

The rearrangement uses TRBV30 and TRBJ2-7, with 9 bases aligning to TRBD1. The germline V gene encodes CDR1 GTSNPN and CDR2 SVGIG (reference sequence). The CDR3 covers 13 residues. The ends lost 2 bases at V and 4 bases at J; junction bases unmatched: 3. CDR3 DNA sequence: TGTGCCTGGAGTCATGGACAGGGGTACGAGCAGTACTTC. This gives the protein CAWSHGQGYEQYF.

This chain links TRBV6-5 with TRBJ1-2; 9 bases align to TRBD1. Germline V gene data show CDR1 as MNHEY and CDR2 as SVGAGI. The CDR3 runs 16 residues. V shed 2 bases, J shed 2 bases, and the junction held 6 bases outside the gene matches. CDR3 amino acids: CASSYDAGQGNYGYTF. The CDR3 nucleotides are TGTGCCAGCAGTTACGATGCGGGACAGGGAAACTATGGCTACACCTTC.